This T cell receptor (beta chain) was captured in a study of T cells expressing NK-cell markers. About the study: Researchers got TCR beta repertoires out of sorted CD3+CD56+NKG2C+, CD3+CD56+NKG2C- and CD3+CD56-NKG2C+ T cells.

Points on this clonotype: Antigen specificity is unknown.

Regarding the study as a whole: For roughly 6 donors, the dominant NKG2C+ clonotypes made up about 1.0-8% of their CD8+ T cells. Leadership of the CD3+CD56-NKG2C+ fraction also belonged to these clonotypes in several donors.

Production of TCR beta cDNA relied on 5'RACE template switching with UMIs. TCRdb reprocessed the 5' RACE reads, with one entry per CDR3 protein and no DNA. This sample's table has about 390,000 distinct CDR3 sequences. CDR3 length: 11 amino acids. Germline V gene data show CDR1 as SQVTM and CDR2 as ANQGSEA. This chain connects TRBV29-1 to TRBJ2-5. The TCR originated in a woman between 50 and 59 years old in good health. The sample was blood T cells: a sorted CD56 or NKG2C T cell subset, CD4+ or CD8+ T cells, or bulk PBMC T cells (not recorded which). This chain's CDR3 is CSVMHQETQYF.